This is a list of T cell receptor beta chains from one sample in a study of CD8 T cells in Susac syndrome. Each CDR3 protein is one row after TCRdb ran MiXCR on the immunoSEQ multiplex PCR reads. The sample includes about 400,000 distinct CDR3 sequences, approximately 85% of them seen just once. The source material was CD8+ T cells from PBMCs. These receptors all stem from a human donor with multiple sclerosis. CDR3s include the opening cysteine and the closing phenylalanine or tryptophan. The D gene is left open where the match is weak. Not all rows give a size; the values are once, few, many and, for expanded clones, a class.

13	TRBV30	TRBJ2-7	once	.	CAWATGIAYEQYF	TGTGCCTGGGCCACAGGAATCGCCTACGAGCAGTACTTC
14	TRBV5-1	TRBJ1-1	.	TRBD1	CASSLGEGATEAFF	TGCGCCAGCAGCTTGGGTGAGGGGGCCACTGAAGCTTTCTTT
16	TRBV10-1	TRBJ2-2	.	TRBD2	CASSEAVREDTGELFF	TGCGCCAGCAGTGAGGCTGTGCGGGAGGACACCGGGGAGCTGTTTTTT
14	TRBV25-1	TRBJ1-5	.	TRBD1	CASSVQGVNQPQHF	TGTGCCAGCAGTGTACAGGGGGTCAATCAGCCCCAGCATTTT
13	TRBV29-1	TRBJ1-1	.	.	CSVARGPGTEAFF	TGCAGCGTCGCTAGGGGCCCGGGGACTGAAGCTTTCTTT
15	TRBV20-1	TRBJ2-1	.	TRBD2	CSASLAGGHYNEQFF	TGCAGTGCTAGCCTAGCGGGAGGTCACTACAATGAGCAGTTCTTC
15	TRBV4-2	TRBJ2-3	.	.	CAGSLERGGIDTQYF	TGTGCCGGCAGCCTGGAGAGGGGGGGGATAGATACGCAGTATTTT
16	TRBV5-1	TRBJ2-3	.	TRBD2	CASSLKRGDSTDTQYF	TGCGCCAGCAGCTTGAAGCGGGGAGATAGCACAGATACGCAGTATTTT
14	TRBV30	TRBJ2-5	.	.	CAWSPGQGQETQYF	TGTGCCTGGAGTCCGGGGCAGGGACAAGAGACCCAGTACTTC
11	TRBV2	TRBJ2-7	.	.	CASGEAYEQYF	TGTGCCAGCGGGGAGGCCTACGAGCAGTACTTC
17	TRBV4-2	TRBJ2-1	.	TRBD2	CASSPTPAGGQLNEQFF	TGTGCCAGCAGCCCAACCCCCGCGGGGGGACAACTCAATGAGCAGTTCTTC
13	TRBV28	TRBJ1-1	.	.	CASSPTQGTEASF	TGTGCCAGCAGTCCCACACAGGGAACTGAAGCTTCCTTT
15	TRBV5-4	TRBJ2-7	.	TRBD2	CASSATPGLSYEQYF	TGTGCCAGCAGTGCTACACCGGGACTATCTTACGAGCAGTACTTC
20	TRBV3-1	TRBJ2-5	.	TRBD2	CASSQDSLRTSGGAGETQYF	TGTGCCAGCAGCCAAGATTCACTAAGGACTAGCGGGGGGGCGGGTGAGACCCAGTACTTC
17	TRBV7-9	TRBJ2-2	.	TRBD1	CASSCDPGQGGSGELFF	TGTGCCAGCAGCTGCGACCCGGGACAGGGGGGATCCGGGGAGCTGTTTTTT
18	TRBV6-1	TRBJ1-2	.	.	CASSESGGASPPGHGYTF	TGTGCCAGCAGTGAAAGTGGGGGGGCGAGCCCACCTGGACATGGCTACACCTTC
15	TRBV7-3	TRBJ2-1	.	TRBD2	CASSLTSGVLNEQFF	TGTGCCAGCAGCCTCACTAGCGGCGTCCTGAATGAGCAGTTCTTC
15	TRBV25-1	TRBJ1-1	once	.	CASSEFFGHNTEAFF	TGTGCCAGCAGTGAATTTTTTGGGCATAACACTGAAGCTTTCTTT
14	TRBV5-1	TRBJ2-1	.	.	CASSLAQGYNEQFF	TGCGCCAGCAGCTTAGCACAGGGCTACAATGAGCAGTTCTTC
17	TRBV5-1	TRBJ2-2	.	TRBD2	CASNILGLAANTGELFF	TGCGCCAGCAATATTTTGGGACTAGCGGCGAACACCGGGGAGCTGTTTTTT
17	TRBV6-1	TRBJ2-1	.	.	CASSELFGSSSYNEQFF	TGTGCCAGCAGTGAACTCTTTGGGAGTAGCTCCTACAATGAGCAGTTCTTC
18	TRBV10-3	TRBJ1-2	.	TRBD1	CAISGGQGSTEAAYGYTF	TGTGCCATCAGTGGTGGACAGGGAAGCACCGAAGCAGCCTATGGCTACACCTTC
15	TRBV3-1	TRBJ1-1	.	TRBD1	CASSQVGRGRTEAFF	TGTGCCAGCAGCCAAGTAGGGAGGGGGCGAACTGAAGCTTTCTTT